This TCR beta chain was obtained from a study of T-cell reconstitution after alpha-beta-depleted transplantation in children. Overall study findings and caveats: The origin of high day-60 TCRbeta diversity in some patients lay in surviving recipient T cells and thymic progenitors. Newly generated T cells supplied most T-cell counts and diversity one year post-transplant. Where alpha-beta T cells came from about two months after transplant was reportedly several hundred expanded graft clones.

Notes on this clonotype: As yet, its antigen is unknown.

In germline, CDR1 is SGHTA, CDR2 FQGTGA. The CDR3 totals 15 residues. With V trimmed by 5 bases and J by 3 bases, 9 bases remained unmatched. A library of TCRbeta sequences, prepared with unique molecular identifiers, was generated. TCRdb analysed the PCR reads with MiXCR anew, one entry per CDR3 protein. This table holds 200,000 to 300,000 distinct CDR3 sequences, 7.5% to 9.5% found once. This specimen consisted of PBMCs, mostly from graft donor cells, obtained 180 days after TCRalphabeta/CD19-depleted stem cell transplant. The TCR originated in a male patient between 10 and 17 years old who had a stem cell transplant for acute lymphoblastic leukemia, so the T cells may come from the graft donor. The rearrangement links TRBV7-3 to TRBJ2-7, with 8 positions matching TRBD1. For the CDR3, the DNA is TGTGCCAGCAGCCCCCGGGCAGGGGGCAACTACGAGCAGTACTTC. This translates into CASSPRAGGNYEQYF.